One sample yielded the 25 T cell receptor beta chains listed below, sequenced in a study of T cells in women clearing cervical HPV infection. Profiling relied on immunoSEQ multiplex PCR, and the TCRdb table lists in-frame clones only, not all of them. Reported are tens of thousands of clones; the ten largest clones contain 6% to 7%. The sequenced sample was blood buffy coat. These receptors originate from a woman aged 18 to 75 with a cervical HPV16 infection that either progressed to CIN3+ or cleared (not recorded which).

The CDR3 sequence is CASSRGYGEQFF. The sequenced part of the CDR3 DNA is TGTGCCAGCAGTAGAGGGTATGGTGAG. V and J are TRBV28 and TRBJ2-1; TRBD2 is a possible D gene (5 bases). The observed sequence ends 3 residues before the CDR3 terminus, with the missing tail filled in from the germline J gene. This CDR3 contains 12 residues. The V end lost 5 bases, the J end lost 9 bases, and 11 bases lay between the germline ends. Germline V gene data show CDR1 as MDHEN and CDR2 as SYDVKM.

With regard to this clone: The CDR3 extends 3 residues past the end of the read, so its final part is completed from the germline J gene. The rearrangement links TRBV20-1 to TRBJ2-2, with 9 bases aligning to TRBD2. This CDR3 contains 14 residues. The junction had 4 bases not matched to a gene; V was cut back by 1 base and J by 7 bases. CDR1 and CDR2 from the germline V gene are DFQATT and SNEGSKA (reference sequence). CDR3: CSARGPSGVGELFF. CDR3 DNA, as far as it was read: TGCAGTGCTAGAGGTCCTAGCGGGGTCGGGGAG.

Turning to this clone: The read ends 3 residues shy of where the CDR3 ends; the end is completed using the germline J gene. The J gene is TRBJ2-2, the V gene TRBV6-1, with D maybe TRBD2 (5 bases). V was cut by 4 bases and J by 4 bases, with 10 bases left in between. This CDR3 is built from 14 residues. Germline CDR1 MNHNS, CDR2 SASEGT. This CDR3 is CASSVEDFTGELFF. Incomplete CDR3 DNA: TGTGCCAGCAGTGTTGAGGACTTCACCGGGGAG.

Of note for this clone: An end of the junction differs from the germline gene, which may be a read error. The read ends 3 residues early relative to the CDR3; the germline J gene fills the gap. This chain links TRBV5-1 with TRBJ2-2, with 9 bases aligning to TRBD1. CDR1 and CDR2 (germline): SGHRS, YFSETQ. This CDR3 has 14 residues. CDR3 sequence: CASSLGQGNEKLFF. CDR3 DNA (partial): TGCGCCAGCAGTTTGGGACAGGGAAATGAAAAG.

Points on this clone: Read data end 3 residues before the CDR3 end; the end is taken from the germline J gene. The chain recombines TRBV6-2 or TRBV6-3 with TRBJ2-2; perhaps TRBD1 as D (5 bases). Germline values: CDR1 MNHEY, CDR2 SVGEGT. The CDR3 length is 14 residues. Trimming pared 5 bases from V and 4 bases from J, leaving 11 bases between. The CDR3 protein is CASSQIGATGELFF. CDR3 DNA, as far as it was read: TGTGCCAGCAGTCAAATAGGGGCCACCGGGGAG.

With regard to this clone: The read gets to within 3 residues of the CDR3 end, and the germline J gene fills in the rest. This chain joins TRBV2 and TRBJ2-5; 12 nucleotides match TRBD2. The trim removed 4 bases at V and 3 bases at J, leaving 3 bases unmatched. There are 15 residues in the CDR3. The germline V gene encodes CDR1 SNHLY and CDR2 FYNNEI. CDR3 loop: CASSGLAGGKETQYF. CDR3 bases read: TGTGCCAGCAGTGGTCTAGCGGGAGGGAAAGAGACC.

In regard to this clone: The CDR3 is cut off 3 residues early in the read; its end comes from the germline J gene. This chain connects TRBV19 to TRBJ1-5, with D hard to call. Trimming took 5 bases from V and 0 from J, leaving 11 bases between them. The CDR3 loop spans 15 amino acids. Germline loops: CDR1 LNHDA, CDR2 SQIVND (reference sequence). The part of the CDR3 DNA that was read is TGTGCCAGTAGTCTTCAGATCCATAGCAATCAGCCC. Translated: CASSLQIHSNQP. The full-length CDR3 reads as CASSLQIHSNQPQHF.

To note about this clone: The missing CDR3 end, 3 residues past where the read stops, is filled in from the germline J gene. The chain joins TRBV5-1 to TRBJ2-1; TRBD1 agrees at 8 bases. This CDR3 has 17 amino acids. V lost 4 bases to trimming and J lost 6 bases; unmatched junction nucleotides: 15. CDR1 is SGHRS and CDR2 is YFSETQ in the germline V gene. This CDR3 reads CASSVLVRQGRVNEQFF. The CDR3 DNA, read in part, is TGCGCCAGCAGCGTTCTTGTTCGACAGGGGCGGGTCAATGAG.

Notes on this clone: The CDR3 is cut off 3 residues early in the read; its end comes from the germline J gene. J is TRBJ2-5 and V is TRBV30; TRBD2 might be the D (7 bases). The V end was cut by 6 bases, the J end by 2 bases, with 25 bases between. Germline CDR1 GTSNPN, CDR2 SVGIG (reference sequence). The length of the CDR3 is 17 residues. This CDR3 is CACSRRLAGRGQETQYF. CDR3 DNA (partial): TGTGCCTGTTCCCGCCGGCTAGCAGGGAGGGGGCAAGAGACC.

The covered CDR3 bases are TGCAGTGCTAGAGATCGTGACTCCCAAGAGACC. This codes for CSARDRDSQET. The CDR3, in full, reads CSARDRDSQETQYF. The rearrangement uses TRBV20-1 and TRBJ2-5, with unresolved D. The observed sequence ends 3 residues before the CDR3 terminus, with the missing tail filled in from the germline J gene. Germline V gives CDR1 DFQATT, CDR2 SNEGSKA (reference sequence). Trimming took 0 bases from V and 1 from J, leaving 9 bases between them. The CDR3 extends over 14 amino acids.

Details on this clone: Coverage ceases 3 residues before the CDR3 finishes, and the germline J gene fills in the end. This chain joins TRBV6-2 or TRBV6-3 and TRBJ2-7; 8 positions match TRBD1. With 6 bases clipped from V and 0 bases from J, the junction kept 4 bases outside the gene matches. This CDR3 region has 14 residues. CDR1 is MNHEY, CDR2 SVGEGT, per germline. The sequenced CDR3 bases are TGTGCCAGCAGGAGACAGGGGAGCTCCTACGAG. Translated: CASRRQGSSYE. The whole CDR3 region reads CASRRQGSSYEQYF.

Of note for this clone: The read finishes 3 residues shy of the CDR3 end, and the germline J gene is used to complete it. The V and J genes are TRBV7-6 and TRBJ1-2; D possibly corresponds to TRBD1 (6 bases). CDR1 is SGHVS, CDR2 FNYEAQ, per germline. The CDR3 contains 15 residues. The covered CDR3 bases are TGTGCCAGCAGCTTTAACCCGGACAGCACAGATACC. Protein: CASSFNPDSTDT. The full CDR3 protein reads CASSFNPDSTDTYTF.

About this clone: The read stops 3 residues short of the end of the CDR3; the missing end is completed from the germline J gene. The gene calls are TRBV7-2 and TRBJ1-1; 7 bases align to TRBD1. V trimming: 5 bases; J trimming: 0 bases; junction bases outside the gene matches: 6. In germline, CDR1 is SGHTA, CDR2 FQGNSA. This CDR3 is built from 15 residues. CDR3 protein: CASSVSTGMNTEAFF. The CDR3 bases that were read are TGTGCCAGCAGCGTCTCGACAGGGATGAACACTGAA.

Regarding this clone: The CDR3 goes on 3 residues after the read ends, and that part is filled in from the germline J gene. This sequence joins TRBV5-1 and TRBJ2-1; 14 nucleotides align to TRBD2. The CDR3 has 16 residues. Germline V gene lookup returns CDR1 SGHRS and CDR2 YFSETQ. V gave up 5 bases and J gave up 1 base; unmatched junction bases: 2. CDR3 sequence: CASRRLAGGSYNEQFF. Partial CDR3 DNA: TGCGCCAGCAGGAGACTAGCGGGAGGGTCCTACAATGAG. Based on the CDR3 plus reference TRBV5-1 and TRBJ2-1, the full variable domain is KAGVTQTPRYLIKTRGQQVTLSCSPISGHRSVSWYQQTPGQGLQFLFEYFSETQRNKGNFPGRFSGRQFSNSRSEMNVSTLELGDSALYLCASRRLAGGSYNEQFFGPGTRLTVL.

As to this clone: Sequencing ends 3 residues short of the CDR3 end; the germline J gene provides the rest. The chain recombines TRBV7-9 with TRBJ1-2; no firm D call. CDR1 and CDR2 (germline): SEHNR, FQNEAQ (reference sequence). Trimming took off 5 bases at V and 6 bases at J, with 7 bases between the two ends. The CDR3 length is 11 residues. This CDR3 reads CASSITDGYTF. The CDR3 DNA, read in part, is TGTGCCAGCAGCATCACAGATGGC.

CDR3 bases read: TGCGCCAGCACCAATGAACGGGGTCAGAAA. Amino acids: CASTNERGQK. The full CDR3 sequence reads CASTNERGQKLFF. The chain combines TRBV10-2 with TRBJ1-4; D is undetermined. The read ends 3 residues before the CDR3 terminus; that terminus is restored from the germline J gene. CDR1 and CDR2 (germline): WSHSY, SAAADI. This CDR3 has 13 residues.

About this clone itself: Read sequence stops 3 residues before the CDR3 end, and the germline J gene provides the missing end. The rearrangement joins TRBV20-1 to TRBJ1-1; no firm D call. The CDR3 has 12 amino acids. Germline V gives CDR1 DFQATT, CDR2 SNEGSKA (reference sequence). Trimming took off 1 base at V and 4 bases at J, with 7 bases between the two ends. The DNA read from the CDR3 is TGCAGTGCTAGAGTCCCTTCCACTGAA. Its protein is CSARVPSTE. The full CDR3 sequence reads CSARVPSTEAFF.

Notes on this clone: The CDR3 end is not reached by the read, which stops 3 residues before it; the germline J gene fills it in. The chain combines TRBV5-1 with TRBJ2-1; 11 bases match TRBD2. The germline gives CDR1 SGHRS, CDR2 YFSETQ. The V segment lost 2 bases and the J segment 7 bases; nucleotides outside the gene matches: 5. The CDR3 consists of 15 residues. Incomplete CDR3 DNA: TGCGCCAGCAGCTTCACTAGCGGGAGCTTGAATGAG. It translates to CASSFTSGSLNE. The whole CDR3 protein is CASSFTSGSLNEQFF.

As for this clone: From the germline J gene comes the end of the CDR3, since the read stops 3 residues before it. The chain combines TRBV20-1 with TRBJ2-3, with D possibly TRBD1 on 5 matching bases. The length of the CDR3 is 12 residues. Trimming cost V 3 bases and J 4 bases, with 8 bases left between them. Per germline, CDR1 DFQATT and CDR2 SNEGSKA (reference sequence). Partial CDR3 DNA: TGCAGTGCTAGTCAGGGCCCAGATACG. Protein product: CSASQGPDT. The entire CDR3 protein reads CSASQGPDTQYF.

As regards this clone: The read ends 3 residues early relative to the CDR3; the germline J gene fills the gap. The chain carries TRBV5-1 and TRBJ1-2; the D gene is possibly TRBD1 (5 bases). This CDR3 is built from 16 residues. From germline, CDR1 is SGHRS and CDR2 YFSETQ. The CDR3 bases that were read are TGCGCCAGCAGCTTGGTCCCGGGACTCGTCCAAGAGACC. It is translated as CASSLVPGLVQET. From start to end, the CDR3 is CASSLVPGLVQETYTF.

Turning to this clone: The CDR3 extends 3 residues past the end of the read, so its final part is completed from the germline J gene. The V gene is TRBV10-3, the J gene TRBJ2-3; 14 bases match TRBD2. Germline values: CDR1 ENHRY, CDR2 SYGVKD. The CDR3 is 20 amino acids. V shed 2 bases, J shed 7 bases, and the junction held 17 bases outside the gene matches. CDR3 residues: CAISERLAGGPSLRDNTQYF. The sequenced CDR3 bases are TGTGCCATCAGTGAGCGACTAGCGGGAGGGCCTTCACTTAGGGACAATACG.

Of note for this clone: The read finishes 3 residues shy of the CDR3 end, and the germline J gene is used to complete it. The V and J genes are TRBV5-4 and TRBJ1-2; D is undetermined. This CDR3 is built from 14 residues. The germline CDR1 and CDR2 sequences are SGHNT and YYREEE (reference sequence). Trimming took off 0 bases at V and 0 bases at J, with 6 bases between the two ends. CDR3 bases read: TGTGCCAGCAGCTTGGCAGGAGCTAACTATGGC. Translating gives CASSLAGANYG. The whole CDR3 protein is CASSLAGANYGYTF.

About this clone itself: The read ends 3 residues before the CDR3 terminus; that terminus is restored from the germline J gene. The V gene is TRBV19, the J gene TRBJ1-2, with D possibly matching TRBD1 (6 bases). The CDR3 length is 15 residues. The germline V gene encodes CDR1 LNHDA and CDR2 SQIVND (reference sequence). The CDR3 reads CASSIFGQNTYDYTF. The part of the CDR3 DNA that was read is TGTGCCAGTAGTATATTTGGACAGAATACCTACGAC.

Details on this clone: The read stops 3 residues short of the end of the CDR3; the missing end is completed from the germline J gene. The rearrangement links TRBV18 to TRBJ1-3; 8 positions agree with TRBD1. The CDR3 is 15 residues long. The ends lost 6 bases at V and 0 bases at J; junction bases unmatched: 4. Germline values: CDR1 KGHSH, CDR2 LQKENI. The CDR3 sequence is CASSPQGASGNTIYF. CDR3 DNA (partial): TGTGCCAGCTCTCCTCAGGGGGCCTCTGGAAACACC.

With respect to this clone: The read finishes 3 residues shy of the CDR3 end, and the germline J gene is used to complete it. The chain uses TRBV13 and TRBJ1-1; D call uncertain. The CDR3 consists of 10 residues. V lost 7 bases to trimming and J lost 3 bases, with 3 bases between them. The germline CDR1 and CDR2 sequences are PRHDT and FYEKMQ (reference sequence). The CDR3: CASKDTEAFF. The CDR3 bases that were read are TGTGCCAGCAAGGACACTGAA.